This is a list of T cell receptor beta chains from one sample in a study of radiation and T cells in renal cell carcinoma. The data were produced by immunoSEQ multiplex PCR, yet TCRdb's version contains in-frame clones alone and is incomplete. In the table there are roughly 150,000 clones, about 87% of which are singletons. The source was blood, collected from a patient whose treatment included radiotherapy and nephrectomy. Receptor source: a woman aged 50 to 60 with renal cell carcinoma. Each CDR3 is given with its conserved first and last residue. A D gene is named only where the DNA matches it firmly. The size of a clone is reported for some rows only, either as once, few or many, or as a class for expanded clones.

>TRBD1|TRBJ2-7|-|TRBV10-1
CASKGQAHEQYF
TGCGCCAGCAAGGGACAGGCCCACGAGCAGTACTTC
>-|TRBJ1-5|-|TRBV6-5
CASSYGGANNQPQHF
TGTGCCAGCAGTTACGGGGGGGCTAACAATCAGCCCCAGCATTTT
>-|TRBJ1-1|few|TRBV6-5
CASRRTGRNTEAFF
TGTGCCAGCAGAAGAACAGGGAGGAACACTGAAGCTTTCTTT
>-|TRBJ2-2|-|TRBV18
CASSRTDSSNTGELFF
TGTGCCAGCTCACGAACGGACAGCTCGAACACCGGGGAGCTGTTTTTT
>-|TRBJ2-3|-|TRBV5-4
CASSLEGRDTQYF
TGTGCCAGCAGCTTGGAGGGGCGAGATACGCAGTATTTT
>-|TRBJ1-1|-|TRBV10-2
CASGVGRMNTEAFF
TGCGCCAGCGGAGTCGGACGGATGAACACTGAAGCTTTCTTT
>-|TRBJ2-7|-|TRBV25-1
CASRGDASSYEQYF
TGTGCCAGCAGGGGGGACGCTAGCTCCTACGAGCAGTACTTC
>-|TRBJ1-5|once|TRBV6-5
CASSYDSSNQPQHF
TGTGCCAGCAGTTACGACAGCTCAAATCAGCCCCAGCATTTT
>TRBD1|TRBJ1-5|-|TRBV7-2
CASSTTGGSNQPQHF
TGTGCCAGCAGCACAACAGGGGGCAGCAATCAGCCCCAGCATTTT
>-|TRBJ2-7|-|TRBV10-3
CAISEYGSSYEQYF
TGTGCCATCAGTGAGTACGGTAGCTCCTACGAGCAGTACTTC
>TRBD1|TRBJ1-5|-|TRBV27
CASRTGVSNQPQHF
TGTGCCAGCAGGACAGGGGTGAGCAATCAGCCCCAGCATTTT
>-|TRBJ1-2|once|TRBV7-8
CASSPSDFYGYTF
TGTGCCAGCAGCCCCTCAGACTTCTATGGCTACACCTTC